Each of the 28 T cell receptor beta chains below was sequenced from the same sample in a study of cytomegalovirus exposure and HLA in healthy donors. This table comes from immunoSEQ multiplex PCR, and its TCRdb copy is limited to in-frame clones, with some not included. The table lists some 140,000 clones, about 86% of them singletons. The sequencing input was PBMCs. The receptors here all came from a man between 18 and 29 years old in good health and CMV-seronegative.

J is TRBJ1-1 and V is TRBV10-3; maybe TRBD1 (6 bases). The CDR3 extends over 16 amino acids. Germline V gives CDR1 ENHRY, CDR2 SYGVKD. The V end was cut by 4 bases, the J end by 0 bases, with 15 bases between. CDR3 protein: CAISGGEGGMNTEAFF. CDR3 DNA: TGTGCCATCAGTGGCGGGGAGGGGGGCATGAACACTGAAGCTTTCTTT.

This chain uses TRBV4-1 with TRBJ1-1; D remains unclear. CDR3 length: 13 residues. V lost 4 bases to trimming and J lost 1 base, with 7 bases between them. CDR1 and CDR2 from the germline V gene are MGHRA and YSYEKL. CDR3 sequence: CASSPDKNTEAFF. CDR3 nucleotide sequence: TGCGCCAGCAGCCCCGACAAGAACACTGAAGCTTTCTTT.

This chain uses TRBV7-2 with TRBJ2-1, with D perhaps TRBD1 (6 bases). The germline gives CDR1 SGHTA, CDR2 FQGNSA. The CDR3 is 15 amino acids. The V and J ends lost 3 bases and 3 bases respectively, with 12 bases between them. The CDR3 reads CASSFTGPSYNEQFF. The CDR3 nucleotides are TGTGCCAGCAGCTTCACAGGGCCCAGCTACAATGAGCAGTTCTTC.

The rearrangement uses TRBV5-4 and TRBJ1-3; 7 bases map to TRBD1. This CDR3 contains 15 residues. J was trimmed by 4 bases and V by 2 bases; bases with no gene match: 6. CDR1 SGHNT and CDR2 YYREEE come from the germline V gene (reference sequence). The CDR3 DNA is TGTGCCAGCAGCTTCTACAGGGGAGTGGGAAACACCATATATTTT. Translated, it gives CASSFYRGVGNTIYF.

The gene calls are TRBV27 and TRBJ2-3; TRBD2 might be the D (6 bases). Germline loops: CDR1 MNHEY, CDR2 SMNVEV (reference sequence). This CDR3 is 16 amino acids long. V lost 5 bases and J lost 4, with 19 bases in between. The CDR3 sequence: CASSPTLVGGPDTQYF. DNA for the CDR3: TGTGCCAGCAGTCCGACGCTAGTGGGGGGACCAGATACGCAGTATTTT.

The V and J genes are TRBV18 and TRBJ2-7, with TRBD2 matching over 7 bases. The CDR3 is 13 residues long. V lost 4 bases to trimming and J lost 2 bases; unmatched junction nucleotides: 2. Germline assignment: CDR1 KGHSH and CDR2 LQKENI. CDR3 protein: CASSQAGTYEQYF. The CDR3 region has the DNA TGTGCCAGCTCACAAGCGGGAACCTACGAGCAGTACTTC.

CDR3 in amino acids: CASSMDRGVVETQYF. CDR3 in DNA: TGTGCCAGCAGCATGGACAGGGGGGTAGTAGAGACCCAGTACTTC. The V call is TRBV5-4, the J call TRBJ2-5, with 10 bases aligning to TRBD1. The V gene's germline CDR1 is SGHNT and CDR2 YYREEE (reference sequence). The CDR3 loop spans 15 amino acids. Unmatched junction bases numbered 7, after V lost 4 bases and J lost 4 bases.

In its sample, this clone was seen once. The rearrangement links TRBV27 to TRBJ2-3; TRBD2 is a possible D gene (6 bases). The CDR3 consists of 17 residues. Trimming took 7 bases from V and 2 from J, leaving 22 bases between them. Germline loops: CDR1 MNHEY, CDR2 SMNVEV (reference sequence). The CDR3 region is CASNRQGPREYTDTQYF. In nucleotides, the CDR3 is TGTGCCAGCAATCGGCAGGGTCCTCGGGAGTACACAGATACGCAGTATTTT.

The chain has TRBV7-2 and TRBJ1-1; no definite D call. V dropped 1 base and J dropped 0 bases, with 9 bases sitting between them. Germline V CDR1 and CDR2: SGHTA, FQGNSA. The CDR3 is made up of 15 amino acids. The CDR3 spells CASSLVTGLNTEAFF. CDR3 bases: TGTGCCAGCAGCTTAGTCACGGGTTTGAACACTGAAGCTTTCTTT.

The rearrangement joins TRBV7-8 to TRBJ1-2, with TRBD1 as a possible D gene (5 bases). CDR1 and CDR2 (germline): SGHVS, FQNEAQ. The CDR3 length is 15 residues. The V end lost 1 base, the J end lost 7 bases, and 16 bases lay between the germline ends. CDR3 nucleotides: TGTGCCAGCAGCTTAGGGGAGGTGGGGCGAGCTGGCTACACCTTC. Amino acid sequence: CASSLGEVGRAGYTF. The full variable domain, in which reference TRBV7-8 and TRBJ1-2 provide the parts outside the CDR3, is GAGVSQSPRYKVAKRGQDVALRCDPISGHVSLFWYQQALGQGPEFLTYFQNEAQLDKSGLPSDRFFAERPEGSVSTLKIQRTQQEDSAVYLCASSLGEVGRAGYTFGSGTRLTVV.

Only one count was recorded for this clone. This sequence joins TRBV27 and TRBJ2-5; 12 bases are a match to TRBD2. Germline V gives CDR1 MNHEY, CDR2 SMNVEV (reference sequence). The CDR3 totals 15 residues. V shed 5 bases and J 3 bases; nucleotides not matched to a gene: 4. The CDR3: CASSRASGGEETQYF. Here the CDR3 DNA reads TGTGCCAGCAGTCGTGCTAGCGGGGGGGAAGAGACCCAGTACTTC.

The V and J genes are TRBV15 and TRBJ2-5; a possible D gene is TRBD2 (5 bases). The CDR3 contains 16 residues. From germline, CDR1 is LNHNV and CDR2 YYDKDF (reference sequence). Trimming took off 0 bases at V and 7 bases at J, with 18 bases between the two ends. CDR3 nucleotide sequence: TGTGCCACCAGCAGAGATATGGAGCCGCGGGCTGCGACCCAGTACTTC. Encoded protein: CATSRDMEPRAATQYF.

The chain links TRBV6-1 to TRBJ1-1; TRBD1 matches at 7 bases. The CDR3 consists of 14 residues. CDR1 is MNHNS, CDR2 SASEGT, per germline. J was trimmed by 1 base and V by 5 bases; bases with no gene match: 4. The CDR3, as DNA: TGTGCCAGCAGTCAGACAGGGCCGAACACTGAAGCTTTCTTT. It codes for CASSQTGPNTEAFF.

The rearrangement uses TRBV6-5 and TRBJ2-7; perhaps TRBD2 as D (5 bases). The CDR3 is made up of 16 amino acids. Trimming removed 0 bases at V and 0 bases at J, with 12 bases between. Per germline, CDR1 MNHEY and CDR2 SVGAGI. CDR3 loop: CASSYSAGWSSYEQYF. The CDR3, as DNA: TGTGCCAGCAGTTACTCGGCGGGTTGGAGCTCCTACGAGCAGTACTTC.

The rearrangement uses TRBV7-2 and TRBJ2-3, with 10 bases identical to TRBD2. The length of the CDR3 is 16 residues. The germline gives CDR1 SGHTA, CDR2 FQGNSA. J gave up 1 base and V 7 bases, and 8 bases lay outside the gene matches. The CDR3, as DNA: TGTGCCAGCATAGACAGCGGGAGGGCGCGCACAGATACGCAGTATTTT. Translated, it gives CASIDSGRARTDTQYF.

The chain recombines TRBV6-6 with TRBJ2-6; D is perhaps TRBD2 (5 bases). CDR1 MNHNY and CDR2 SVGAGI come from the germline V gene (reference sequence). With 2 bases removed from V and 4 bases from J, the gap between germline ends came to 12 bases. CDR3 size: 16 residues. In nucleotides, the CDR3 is TGTGCCAGCAGTTACGTTTGGAGGAACGGGGCCAACGTCCTGACTTTC. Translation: CASSYVWRNGANVLTF.

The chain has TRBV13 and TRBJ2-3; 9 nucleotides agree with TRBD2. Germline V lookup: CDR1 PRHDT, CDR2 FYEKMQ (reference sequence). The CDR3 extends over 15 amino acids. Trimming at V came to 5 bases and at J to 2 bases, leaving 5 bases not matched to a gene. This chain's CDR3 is CASSGGGAVTDTQYF. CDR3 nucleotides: TGTGCCAGCAGCGGCGGGGGGGCCGTCACAGATACGCAGTATTTT.

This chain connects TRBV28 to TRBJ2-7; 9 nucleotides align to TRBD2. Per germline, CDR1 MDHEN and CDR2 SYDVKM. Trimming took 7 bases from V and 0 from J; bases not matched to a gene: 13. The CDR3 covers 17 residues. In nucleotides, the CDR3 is TGTGCCAGCACCCGCCGACTAGCGGTTTCCAGCTCCTACGAGCAGTACTTC. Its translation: CASTRRLAVSSSYEQYF.

The CDR3 spells CASGPTSGRQETQYF. The DNA for the CDR3 is TGTGCCAGCGGCCCGACTAGCGGGAGGCAAGAGACCCAGTACTTC. The chain uses TRBV25-1 and TRBJ2-5; 13 bases agree with TRBD2. Per the germline V gene, CDR1 is MGHDK and CDR2 is SYGVNS. With V trimmed by 8 bases and J by 2 bases, 5 bases remained unmatched. This CDR3 contains 15 residues.

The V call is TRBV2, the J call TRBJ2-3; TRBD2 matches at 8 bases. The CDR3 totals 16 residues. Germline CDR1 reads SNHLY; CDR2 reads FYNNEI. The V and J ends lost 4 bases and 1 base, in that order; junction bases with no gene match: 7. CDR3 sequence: CASSGVAGTRTDTQYF. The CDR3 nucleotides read TGTGCCAGCAGTGGGGTAGCGGGGACCCGCACAGATACGCAGTATTTT. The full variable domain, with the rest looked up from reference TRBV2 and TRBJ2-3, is EPEVTQTPSHQVTQMGQEVILRCVPISNHLYFYWYRQILGQKVEFLVSFYNNEISEKSEIFDDQFSVERPDGSNFTLKIRSTKLEDSAMYFCASSGVAGTRTDTQYFGPGTRLTVL.

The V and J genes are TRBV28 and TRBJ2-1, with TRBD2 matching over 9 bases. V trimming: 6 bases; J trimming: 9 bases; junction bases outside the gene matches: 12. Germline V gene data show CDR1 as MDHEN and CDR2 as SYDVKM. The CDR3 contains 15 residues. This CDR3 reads CASSKLAGRGGEQFF. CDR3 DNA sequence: TGTGCCAGCAGCAAACTAGCGGGCAGAGGGGGTGAGCAGTTCTTC.

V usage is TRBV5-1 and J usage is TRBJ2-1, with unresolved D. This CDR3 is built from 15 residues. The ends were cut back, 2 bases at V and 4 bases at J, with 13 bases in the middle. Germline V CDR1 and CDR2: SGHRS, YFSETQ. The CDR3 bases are TGCGCCAGCAGCTTTATCGCGAGTAATTACAATGAGCAGTTCTTC. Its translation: CASSFIASNYNEQFF.

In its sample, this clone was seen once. CDR3 residues: CAWKLAGGGYNEQFF. The CDR3 nucleotides are TGTGCCTGGAAATTAGCGGGAGGCGGCTACAATGAGCAGTTCTTC. The chain has TRBV30 and TRBJ2-1; 10 bases are a match to TRBD2. This CDR3 has 15 amino acids. V lost 4 bases, J lost 3 bases, and 6 bases stayed unmatched. Germline CDR1 and CDR2: GTSNPN and SVGIG (reference sequence). The full variable domain, with the rest looked up from reference TRBV30 and TRBJ2-1, is SQTIHQWPATLVQPVGSPLSLECTVEGTSNPNLYWYRQAAGRGLQLLFYSVGIGQISSEVPQNLSASRPQDRQFILSSKKLLLSDSGFYLCAWKLAGGGYNEQFFGPGTRLTVL.

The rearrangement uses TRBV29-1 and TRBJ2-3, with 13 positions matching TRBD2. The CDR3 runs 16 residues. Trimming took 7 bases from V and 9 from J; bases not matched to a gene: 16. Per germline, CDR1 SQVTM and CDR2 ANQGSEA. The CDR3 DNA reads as TGCAGCGCCCCCAAAAGGACTAGCGGGGGTACAGTCACGCAGTATTTT. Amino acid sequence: CSAPKRTSGGTVTQYF.

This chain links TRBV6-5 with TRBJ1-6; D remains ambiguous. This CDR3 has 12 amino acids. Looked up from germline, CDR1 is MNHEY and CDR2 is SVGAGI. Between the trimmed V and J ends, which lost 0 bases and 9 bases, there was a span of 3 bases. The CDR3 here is CASSYSRSPLHF. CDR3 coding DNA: TGTGCCAGCAGTTACTCCCGTTCACCCCTCCACTTT.

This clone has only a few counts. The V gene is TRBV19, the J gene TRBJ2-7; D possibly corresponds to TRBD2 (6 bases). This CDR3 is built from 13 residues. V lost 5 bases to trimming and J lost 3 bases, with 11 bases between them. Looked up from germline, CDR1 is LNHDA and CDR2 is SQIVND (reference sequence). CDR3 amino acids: CASSAGLIYEQYF. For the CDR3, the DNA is TGTGCCAGTAGTGCGGGACTCATCTACGAGCAGTACTTC.

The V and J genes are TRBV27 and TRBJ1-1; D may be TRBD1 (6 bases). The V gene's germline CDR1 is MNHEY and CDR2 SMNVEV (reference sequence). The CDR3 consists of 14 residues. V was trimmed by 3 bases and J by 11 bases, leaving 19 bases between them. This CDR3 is CASSFVPLTGEAFF. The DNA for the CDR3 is TGTGCCAGCAGTTTTGTCCCTTTGACAGGTGAGGCTTTCTTT.

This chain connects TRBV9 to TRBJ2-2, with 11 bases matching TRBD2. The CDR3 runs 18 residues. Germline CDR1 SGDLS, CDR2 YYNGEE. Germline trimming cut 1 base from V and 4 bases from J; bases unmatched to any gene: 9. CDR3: CASSVQLTSGSSTGELFF. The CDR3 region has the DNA TGTGCCAGCAGCGTACAGCTCACTAGCGGGAGTTCCACCGGGGAGCTGTTTTTT.